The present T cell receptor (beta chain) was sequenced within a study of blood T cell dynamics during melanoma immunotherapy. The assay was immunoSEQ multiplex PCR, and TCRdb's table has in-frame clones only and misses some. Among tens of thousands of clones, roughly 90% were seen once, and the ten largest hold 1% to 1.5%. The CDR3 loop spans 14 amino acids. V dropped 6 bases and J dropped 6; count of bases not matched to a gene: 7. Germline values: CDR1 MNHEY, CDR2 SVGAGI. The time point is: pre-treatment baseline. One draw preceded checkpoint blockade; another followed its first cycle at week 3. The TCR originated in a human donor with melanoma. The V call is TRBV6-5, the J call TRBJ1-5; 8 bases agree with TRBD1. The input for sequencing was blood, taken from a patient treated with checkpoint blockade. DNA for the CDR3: TGTGCCAGCAGAGGACCAGGGGGCGGTCAGCCCCAGCATTTT. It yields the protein CASRGPGGGQPQHF.